This T cell receptor beta chain comes out of a study of spatial heterogeneity in lung cancer (dated by TCRdb to about 2019). With respect to the entire study: More beta-chain than alpha-chain transcripts were consistently detected, likely reflecting higher beta-chain transcript abundance. In the raw uncorrected reads, each unique combination of TCR and UMI appeared more than ten times on average. In non-small cell lung cancer, the study quantitatively compared TCR alpha and beta repertoires across several tumor regions, matched nontumor lung, and blood. Nonsynonymous mutation counts, determined by whole-exome sequencing of tumor tissue, were related to TCR repertoire features. Both alpha and beta chains were TCR-sequenced in samples taken at surgery, namely 220 tumor regions, 62 to 70 matched nontumor lung samples and 56 PBMC samples. Broader findings and caveats from the paper: Additional single-cell paired TCR alpha and beta sequencing was considered necessary to confirm, at a functional level, the hypothesis that regional TCRs recognize regional mutations. Ubiquitous expanded tumor TCRs were found in blood more often at tumor resection than at routine follow-up.

Libraries were made using 5' RACE. The listed sequencing device is NextSeq 500. To allow correction of PCR and sequencing errors, the TCR library protocol tagged every TCR cDNA molecule with a unique molecular identifier. Per the authors' processing: TCR identification, UMI-based error correction and CDR3 extraction were all carried out with Decombinator tools. TCRs above a frequency of 2 per 1,000, corresponding to the top 1% of the tumor frequency distribution, were defined as expanded. Renyi diversity was computed with the R vegan package after each repertoire had been subsampled 100 times to 5,000 TCRs. CDR3 similarity networks were constructed using string-kernel similarity of amino acid triplets, with links drawn between CDR3s whose pairwise similarity was above 0.82. TCRdb redid the processing of the public reads, applying fastp at Q25 and MiXCR, and retained in-frame beta chains. Rows are unified per CDR3 protein, each entry keeping the most common DNA and genes. In this record, the V and J calls reflect TCRdb's handling and not the investigators' own analysis. In this sample the table shows tens of thousands of distinct CDR3 sequences, less than 15% of which occur a single time. About 40% of the sample belongs to the ten largest clones.

V sheds 0 bases and J sheds 6 bases, leaving 12 bases between their ends. The CDR3 runs 15 residues from the cysteine to the phenylalanine. This entry keeps only the CDR3 DNA: 45 bases, framed from base 1. CDR1 and CDR2, looked up from the germline V gene, are SGHTA and FQGTGA. This clonotype was seen a handful of times. This clone's antigen is unknown. Base qualities are not provided; no much larger clone lies one nucleotide away. Interpreted using the paper, the time point label stands for: sample taken at primary tumor resection. Whole RNA extracted from tumor and nontumor lung tissue, or from cryopreserved PBMC samples, was used for TCR sequencing without cell sorting. Samples were obtained from over 70 patients with early-stage, untreated non-small cell lung cancer from the lung TRACERx cohort. Only patients for whom sufficient RNA was available from at least two tumor regions were selected for TCR sequencing.

The sequencing used PBMCs, collected at surgery. Recombination linked TRBV7-3 to TRBJ2-1, with TRBD2 perhaps the D gene, on 6 matching bases. The clonotype originates from a male donor with early-stage non-small cell lung cancer. The sequenced DNA: TGTGCCAGCAGCTTAACGGCCGGGACTCTCAATGAGCAGTTCTTC. Its translation reads: CASSLTAGTLNEQFF.